The present T cell receptor beta chain was sequenced within a study of circulating and synovial CD4+ cells in juvenile arthritis. Study-wide points: Compared with bulk blood, circulating pathogenic-like lymphocytes shared substantially more CDR3 sequences with synovial T cells. Circulating pathogenic-like and bulk T cells looked alike by Vbeta family usage. T cell genome counts differed by at least an order of magnitude between CPL and CD4 samples.

Samples derive from patients with active juvenile idiopathic arthritis. With regard to this clone: Its specificity is not known.

TCRdb keeps only in-frame clones here, not all; method: immunoSEQ multiplex PCR. Of fewer than 40,000 clones listed, 95% to 96% are singletons. The material sequenced was CD4+ T cells from blood. This TCR derives from a human donor with juvenile idiopathic arthritis.

The DNA for the CDR3 is TGTGCCAGCAGTACCGGACAGTTCACCGGGGAGCTGTTTTTT. It is translated as CASSTGQFTGELFF. This sequence joins TRBV6-5 and TRBJ2-2; D may be TRBD1 (6 bases). Germline CDR1 is MNHEY and CDR2 is SVGAGI. Trimming took off 5 bases at V and 4 bases at J, with 11 bases between the two ends. CDR3 length equals 14 residues.